This TCR beta chain originates from a study of cytomegalovirus exposure and HLA in healthy donors. V lost 7 bases, J lost 3 bases, and 14 bases lay in between. Germline lookup yields CDR1 LNHDA and CDR2 SQIVND (reference sequence). This CDR3 region has 14 residues. Study outcomes and limitations: Earlier findings revealed that most TCR beta V segments proved productive either about 87% or about 30% of the time. Altogether, some 160 TCR beta chains were recorded as cytomegalovirus-associated. A link between a missense DCLRE1C variant and TCR beta V- and J-gene trimming emerged from a later analysis.

On this clone: What it recognizes is unknown.

PCR used 60 Vbeta primers and 13 Jbeta primers. The data were produced by immunoSEQ multiplex PCR, yet TCRdb's version contains in-frame clones alone and is incomplete. Counted here are 200,000 to 250,000 clones, 85% occurring once; the ten biggest clones make up over 1%. The TCR sequence derives from a human donor in good health. Specimen: PBMCs. The chain links TRBV19 to TRBJ2-3; TRBD2 is a possible D gene (6 bases). The CDR3 DNA sequence: TGTGCCAGTAAACGCCTAGCGACGACAGATACGCAGTATTTT. Translating gives CASKRLATTDTQYF.